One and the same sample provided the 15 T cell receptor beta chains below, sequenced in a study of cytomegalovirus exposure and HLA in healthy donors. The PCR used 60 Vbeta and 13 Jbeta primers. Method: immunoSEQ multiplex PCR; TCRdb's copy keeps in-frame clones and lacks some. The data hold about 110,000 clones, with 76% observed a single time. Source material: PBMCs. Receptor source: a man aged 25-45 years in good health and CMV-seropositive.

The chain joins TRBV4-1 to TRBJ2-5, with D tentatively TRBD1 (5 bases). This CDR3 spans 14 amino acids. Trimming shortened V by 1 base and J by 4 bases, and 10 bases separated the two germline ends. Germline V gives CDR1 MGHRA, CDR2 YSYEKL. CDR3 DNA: TGCGCCAGCAGCCAAGTATCAGGGTTAGAGACCCAGTACTTC. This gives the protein CASSQVSGLETQYF.

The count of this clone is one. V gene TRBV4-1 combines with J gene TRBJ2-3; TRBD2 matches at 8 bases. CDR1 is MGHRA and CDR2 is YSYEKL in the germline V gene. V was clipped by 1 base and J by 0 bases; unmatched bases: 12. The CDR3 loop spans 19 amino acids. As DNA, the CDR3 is TGCGCCAGCAGCCAAGCCCCGGGGGGGCGGTTCACTAGCACAGATACGCAGTATTTT. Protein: CASSQAPGGRFTSTDTQYF.

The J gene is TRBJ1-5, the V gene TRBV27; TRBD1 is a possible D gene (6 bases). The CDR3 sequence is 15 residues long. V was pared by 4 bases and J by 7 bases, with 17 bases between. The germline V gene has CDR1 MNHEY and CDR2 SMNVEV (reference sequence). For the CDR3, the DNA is TGTGCCAGCAGTTCACTTCACAGGGCCGACCAGCCCCAGCATTTT. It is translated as CASSSLHRADQPQHF.

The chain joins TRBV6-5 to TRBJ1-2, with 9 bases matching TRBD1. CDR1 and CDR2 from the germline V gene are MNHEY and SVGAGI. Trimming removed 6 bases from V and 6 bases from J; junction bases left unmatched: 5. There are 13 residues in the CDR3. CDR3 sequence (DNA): TGTGCCAGCAGACCCGACAGGGGGAATGGCTACACCTTC. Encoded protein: CASRPDRGNGYTF.

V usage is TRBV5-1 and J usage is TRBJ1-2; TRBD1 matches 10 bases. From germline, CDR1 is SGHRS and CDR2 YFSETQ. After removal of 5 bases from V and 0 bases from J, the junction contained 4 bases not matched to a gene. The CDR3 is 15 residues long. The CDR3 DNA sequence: TGCGCCAGCAGAGAGACAGGGGGCACTAACTATGGCTACACCTTC. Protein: CASRETGGTNYGYTF.

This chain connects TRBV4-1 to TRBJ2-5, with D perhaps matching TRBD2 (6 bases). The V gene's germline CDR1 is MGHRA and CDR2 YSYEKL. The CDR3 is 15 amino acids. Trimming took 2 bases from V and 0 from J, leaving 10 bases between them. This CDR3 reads CASSQPRGNQETQYF. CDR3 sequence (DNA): TGCGCCAGCAGCCAACCGCGCGGGAACCAAGAGACCCAGTACTTC.

The CDR3 loop is CASTPEASGAQETQYF. The DNA of the CDR3 is TGTGCCAGCACCCCAGAGGCTAGCGGGGCCCAAGAGACCCAGTACTTC. V gene TRBV2 combines with J gene TRBJ2-5; 9 bases map to TRBD2. V lost 7 bases, J lost 1 base, and 10 bases stayed unmatched. This CDR3 region has 16 residues. CDR1 and CDR2 from the germline V gene are SNHLY and FYNNEI.

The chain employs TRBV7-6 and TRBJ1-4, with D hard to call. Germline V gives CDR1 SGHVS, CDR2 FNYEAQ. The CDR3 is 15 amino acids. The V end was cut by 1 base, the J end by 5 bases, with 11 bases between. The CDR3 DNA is TGTGCCAGCAGCTTAGATGGGCTCAGAAATGAAAAACTGTTTTTT. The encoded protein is CASSLDGLRNEKLFF. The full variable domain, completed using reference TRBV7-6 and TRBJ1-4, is GAGVSQSPRYKVTKRGQDVALRCDPISGHVSLYWYRQALGQGPEFLTYFNYEAQQDKSGLPNDRFSAERPEGSISTLTIQRTEQRDSAMYRCASSLDGLRNEKLFFGSGTQLSVL.

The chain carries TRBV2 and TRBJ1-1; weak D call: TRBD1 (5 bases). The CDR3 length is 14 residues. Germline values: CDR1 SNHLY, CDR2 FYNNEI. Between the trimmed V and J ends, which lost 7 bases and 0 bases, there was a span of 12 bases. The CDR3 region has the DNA TGTGCCAGCATTTGGGGCCCCATGAACACTGAAGCTTTCTTT. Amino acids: CASIWGPMNTEAFF.

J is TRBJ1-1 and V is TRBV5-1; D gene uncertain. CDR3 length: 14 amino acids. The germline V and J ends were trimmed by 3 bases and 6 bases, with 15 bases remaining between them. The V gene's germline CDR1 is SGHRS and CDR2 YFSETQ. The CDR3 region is CASSYRVDSPEAFF. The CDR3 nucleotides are TGCGCCAGCAGCTATCGGGTGGATAGCCCTGAAGCTTTCTTT.

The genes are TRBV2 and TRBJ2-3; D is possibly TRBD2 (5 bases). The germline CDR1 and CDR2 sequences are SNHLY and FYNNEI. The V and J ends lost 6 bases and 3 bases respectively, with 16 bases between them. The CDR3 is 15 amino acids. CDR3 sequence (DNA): TGTGCCAGCAGATGGAGGACTGAAGCTACAGATACGCAGTATTTT. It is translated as CASRWRTEATDTQYF.

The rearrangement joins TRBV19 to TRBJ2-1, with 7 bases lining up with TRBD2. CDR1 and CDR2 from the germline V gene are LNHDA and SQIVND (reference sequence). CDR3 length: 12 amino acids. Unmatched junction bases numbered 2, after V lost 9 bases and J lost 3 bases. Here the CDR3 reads CASRDYYNEQFF. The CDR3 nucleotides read TGTGCCAGCCGGGACTACTACAATGAGCAGTTCTTC.

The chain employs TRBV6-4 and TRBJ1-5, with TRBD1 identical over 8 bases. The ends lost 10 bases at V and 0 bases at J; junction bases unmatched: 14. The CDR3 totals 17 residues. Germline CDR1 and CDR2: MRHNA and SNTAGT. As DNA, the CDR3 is TGTGCCATCGGATCGGACAGGGCCCACTATAGCAATCAGCCCCAGCATTTT. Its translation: CAIGSDRAHYSNQPQHF.

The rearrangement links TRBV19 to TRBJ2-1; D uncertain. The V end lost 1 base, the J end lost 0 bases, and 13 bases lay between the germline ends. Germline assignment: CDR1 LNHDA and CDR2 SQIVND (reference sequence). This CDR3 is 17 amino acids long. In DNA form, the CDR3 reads TGTGCCAGTAGTATAGCCCCTCAGGTTGCCTCCTACAATGAGCAGTTCTTC. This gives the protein CASSIAPQVASYNEQFF.

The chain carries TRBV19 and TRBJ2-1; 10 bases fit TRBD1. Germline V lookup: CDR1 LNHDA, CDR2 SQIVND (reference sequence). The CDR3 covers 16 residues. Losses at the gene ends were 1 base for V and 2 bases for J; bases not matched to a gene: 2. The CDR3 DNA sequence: TGTGCCAGTAGTATAGCCGGGACAGGGGCCTACAATGAGCAGTTCTTC. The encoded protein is CASSIAGTGAYNEQFF.